This TCR beta chain was recorded in a study of breast tumors, draining lymph nodes, adjacent tissues (dated by TCRdb to 2016 to 2018). Study-level background: The study compared TCR beta repertoires across tumor, adjacent nontumor tissue and axillary lymph nodes from breast cancer patients. The study was designed to assess the relationships and possible T-cell exchange between tumor, surrounding tissue and draining lymph node repertoires in human breast cancer.

For CDR1 and CDR2, the germline V gene (reference sequence) lists LNHDA and SQIVND. From the cysteine up to the phenylalanine, the CDR3 has a length of 15 residues. CDR3 DNA is the only sequence kept; it has 45 bases, read in frame from the first base. The adjacent samples were made up of nontumor breast tissue around the tumor. What the authors observed across the whole study: A scenario in which most tumor T cells derive from the lymph node and then expand within tumor tissue was judged to be consistent with the data. The similarity between tumor and nontumor tissue repertoires was significantly greater in luminal-like breast cancer than in basal-like breast cancer. The study presented the conclusion that tumor T cells originate in lymph nodes as consistent with a hypothesis, not as something directly demonstrated. Tumor T-cell repertoires showed less diversity than lymph node repertoires and more diversity than nontumor tissue repertoires, and tumor T-cell repertoires showed preferential V and J gene usage.

For sequencing, an Illumina HiSeq 2000 was employed. Multiplex PCR amplification was used to build the TCR beta chain libraries. The amplified TCR beta chain products were analyzed by high-throughput sequencing. Clones were called with MiXCR by TCRdb after fastp trimmed the public reads at Q25, and only in-frame beta chains were retained. Every CDR3 protein is listed once, alongside the most common genes and DNA of its rows. Present in this sample are 20,000 to 25,000 distinct CDR3 sequences, about two thirds of which were seen just once. About 19% of the sample is in the top ten clones. Concerning this clonotype itself: The antigen it binds to is not known. One end of the junction is discordant with germline, which a read error may explain.

The clonotype originates from a female donor with breast cancer. Some clones in this sample may be carry-over from other donors' samples. The sample taken for sequencing was tumor-adjacent breast tissue. The sequence joins TRBV19 to TRBJ1-5; 8 central bases correspond to TRBD1. CDR3 region: CAGSIVAGGDQPQHF. In nucleotide form, the sequence is TGTGCCGGTAGTATAGTTGCAGGGGGCGACCAGCCCCAGCATTTT.